This TCR beta chain was identified during a study of T cells in Graves' hyperthyroidism and ophthalmopathy. This CDR3 spans 16 amino acids. Germline CDR1 SGDLS, CDR2 YYNGEE. With V trimmed by 3 bases and J by 1 base, 3 bases remained unmatched. Study-wide findings and caveats: Ophthalmopathy was identified by the model a median approximately six months ahead of onset.

About this clonotype itself: Its antigen remains unknown.

Hyperthyroidism patients were newly diagnosed, had disease duration under 2 months, and were aged 18 to 65 years. Thyroid ultrasound, orbital computed tomography, clinical symptoms, and serum thyroxine and TRAb underpinned diagnoses. Isolation of PBMCs was performed on 10 ml fresh peripheral blood. Authors of the study amplified TCR beta CDR3 regions from RNA transcripts. Initially, a first-round RT-PCR of the TCR CDR3 employed the HTBI primer set. TCRdb recomputed calls from the multiplex PCR reads with MiXCR, one row per CDR3 protein. The sample includes under 400,000 distinct CDR3 sequences, around 14% seen only once; the top ten take about a quarter.

The sequenced sample consisted of blood. This receptor was taken from a young woman with Graves' hyperthyroidism that later progressed to Graves' ophthalmopathy. The V and J genes are TRBV9 and TRBJ2-6; 8 bases fit TRBD1. The CDR3 DNA reads as TGTGCCAGCAGCGCCCGGACAGGGTCTGGGGCCAACGTCCTGACTTTC. Translation gives CASSARTGSGANVLTF.